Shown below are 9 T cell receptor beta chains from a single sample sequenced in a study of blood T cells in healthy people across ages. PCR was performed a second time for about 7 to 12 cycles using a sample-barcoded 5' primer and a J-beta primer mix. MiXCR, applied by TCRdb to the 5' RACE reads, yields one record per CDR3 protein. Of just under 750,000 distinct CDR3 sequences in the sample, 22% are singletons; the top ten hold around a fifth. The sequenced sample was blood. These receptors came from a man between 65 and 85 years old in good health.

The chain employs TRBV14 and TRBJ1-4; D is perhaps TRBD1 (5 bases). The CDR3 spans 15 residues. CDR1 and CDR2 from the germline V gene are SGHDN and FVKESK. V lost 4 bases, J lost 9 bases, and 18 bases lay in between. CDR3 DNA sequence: TGTGCCAGCAGCCCCCTGACGGACGGGGGAAAAAAACTGTTTTTT. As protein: CASSPLTDGGKKLFF.

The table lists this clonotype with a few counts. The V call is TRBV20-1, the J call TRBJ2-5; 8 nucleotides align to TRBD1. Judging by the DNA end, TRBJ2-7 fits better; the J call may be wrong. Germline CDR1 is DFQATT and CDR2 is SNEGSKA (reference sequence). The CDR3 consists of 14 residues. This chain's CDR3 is CSARVDRGHGEQYF. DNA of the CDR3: TGCAGTGCTAGAGTTGACAGGGGACACGGCGAGCAGTACTTC.

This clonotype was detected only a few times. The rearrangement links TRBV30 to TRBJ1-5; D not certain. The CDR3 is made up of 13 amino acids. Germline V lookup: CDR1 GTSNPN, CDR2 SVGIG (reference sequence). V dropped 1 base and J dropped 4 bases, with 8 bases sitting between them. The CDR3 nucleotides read TGTGCCTGGAGTGAAAGTGGAAATCAGCCCCAGCATTTT. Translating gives CAWSESGNQPQHF.

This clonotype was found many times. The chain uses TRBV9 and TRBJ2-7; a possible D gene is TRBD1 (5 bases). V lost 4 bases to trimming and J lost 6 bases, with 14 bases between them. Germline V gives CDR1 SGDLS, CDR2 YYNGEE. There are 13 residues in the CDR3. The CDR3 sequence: CASSRDSTSEQYF. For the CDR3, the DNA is TGTGCCAGCAGCCGAGACAGTACCTCCGAGCAGTACTTC.

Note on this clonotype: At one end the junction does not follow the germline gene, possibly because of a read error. CDR3: CASRQGLDEQYF. The CDR3, as DNA: TGTGCCAGCAGACAGGGGCTCGACGAGCAGTACTTC. The chain joins TRBV4-1 to TRBJ2-7, with 8 bases lining up with TRBD1. Per germline, CDR1 MGHRA and CDR2 YSYEKL. The CDR3 loop spans 12 amino acids.

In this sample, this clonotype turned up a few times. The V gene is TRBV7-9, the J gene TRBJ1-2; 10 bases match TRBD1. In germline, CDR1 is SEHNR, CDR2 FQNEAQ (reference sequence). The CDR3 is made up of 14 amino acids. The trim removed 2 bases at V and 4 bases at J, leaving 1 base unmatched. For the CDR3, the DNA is TGTGCCAGCAGCTTAAGACAGGGGGCCTATGGCTACACCTTC. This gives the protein CASSLRQGAYGYTF. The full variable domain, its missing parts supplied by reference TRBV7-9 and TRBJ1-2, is DTGVSQNPRHKITKRGQNVTFRCDPISEHNRLYWYRQTLGQGPEFLTYFQNEAQLEKSRLLSDRFSAERPKGSFSTLEIQRTEQGDSAMYLCASSLRQGAYGYTFGSGTRLTVV.

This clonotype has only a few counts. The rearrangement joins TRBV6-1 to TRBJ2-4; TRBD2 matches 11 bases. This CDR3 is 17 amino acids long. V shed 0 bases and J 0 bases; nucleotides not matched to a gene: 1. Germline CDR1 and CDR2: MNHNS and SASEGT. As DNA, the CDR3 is TGTGCCAGCAGTGAAGCTAGCGGGGGGGCAGCCAAAAACATTCAGTACTTC. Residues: CASSEASGGAAKNIQYF.

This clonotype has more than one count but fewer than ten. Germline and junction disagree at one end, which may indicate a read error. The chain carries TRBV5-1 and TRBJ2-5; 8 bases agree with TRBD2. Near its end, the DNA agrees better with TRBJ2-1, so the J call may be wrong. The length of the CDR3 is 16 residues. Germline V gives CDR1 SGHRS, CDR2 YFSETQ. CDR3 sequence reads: CASSLEALADYNEQFF. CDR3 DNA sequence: TGCGCCAGCAGCTTGGAAGCACTAGCGGATTACAATGAACAGTTCTTC.

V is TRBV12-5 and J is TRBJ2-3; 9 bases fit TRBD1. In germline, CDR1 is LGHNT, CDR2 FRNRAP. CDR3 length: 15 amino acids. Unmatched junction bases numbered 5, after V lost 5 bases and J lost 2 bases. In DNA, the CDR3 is TGTGCTAGTGGTCCGGGACAGGGATACACAGATACGCAGTATTTT. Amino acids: CASGPGQGYTDTQYF.